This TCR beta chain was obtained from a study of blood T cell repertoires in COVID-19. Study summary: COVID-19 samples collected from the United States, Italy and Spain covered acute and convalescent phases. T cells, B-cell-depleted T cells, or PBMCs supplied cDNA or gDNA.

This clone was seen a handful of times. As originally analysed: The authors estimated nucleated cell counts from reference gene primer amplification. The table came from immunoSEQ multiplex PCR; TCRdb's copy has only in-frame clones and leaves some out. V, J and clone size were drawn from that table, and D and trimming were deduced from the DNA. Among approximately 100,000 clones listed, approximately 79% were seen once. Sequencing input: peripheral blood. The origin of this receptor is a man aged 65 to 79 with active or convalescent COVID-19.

The CDR3 DNA is TGTGCCAGCAGCTCCCAAGTTCGGGAGCAGTACTTC. This encodes CASSSQVREQYF. The chain uses TRBV6-6 and TRBJ2-7, with no clear D. The V end was cut by 6 bases, the J end by 7 bases, with 13 bases between. Germline loops: CDR1 MNHNY, CDR2 SVGAGI (reference sequence). The CDR3 length is 12 residues.